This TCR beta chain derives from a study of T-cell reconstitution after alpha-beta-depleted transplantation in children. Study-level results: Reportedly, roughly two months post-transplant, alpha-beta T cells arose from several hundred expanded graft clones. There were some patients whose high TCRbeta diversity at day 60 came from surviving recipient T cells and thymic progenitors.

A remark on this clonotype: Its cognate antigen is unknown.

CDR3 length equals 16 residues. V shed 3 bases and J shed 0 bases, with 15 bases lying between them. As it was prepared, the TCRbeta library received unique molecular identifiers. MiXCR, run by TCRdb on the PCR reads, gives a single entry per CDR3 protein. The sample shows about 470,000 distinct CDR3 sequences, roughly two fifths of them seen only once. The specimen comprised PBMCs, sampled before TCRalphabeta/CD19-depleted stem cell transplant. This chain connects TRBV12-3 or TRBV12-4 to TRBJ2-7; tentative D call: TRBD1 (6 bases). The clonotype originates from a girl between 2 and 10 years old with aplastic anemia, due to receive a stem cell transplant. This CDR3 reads CASSFGGGRSSYEQYF. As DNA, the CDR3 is TGTGCCAGCAGTTTCGGTGGGGGCCGGAGCTCCTACGAGCAGTACTTC.